These 28 T cell receptor beta chains were sequenced from one sample in a study of T cell changes during pregnancy in multiple sclerosis. The method was immunoSEQ multiplex PCR; TCRdb's version includes in-frame clones alone and lacks a portion of them. This table has roughly 87,000 clones, 93% appearing once. The starting material was peripheral blood, obtained in the third trimester of pregnancy. The receptor set was obtained from a female donor in good health, enrolled as a control in a pregnancy study.

The chain is built from TRBV10-3 and TRBJ2-3; 8 nucleotides match TRBD1. CDR1 is ENHRY and CDR2 is SYGVKD in the germline V gene. This CDR3 is built from 14 residues. Unmatched junction bases numbered 2, after V lost 5 bases and J lost 1 base. CDR3 sequence (DNA): TGTGCCATCAGTATGACAGGGGGCACAGATACGCAGTATTTT. Its protein product is CAISMTGGTDTQYF.

The chain joins TRBV5-4 to TRBJ2-1; 10 bases fit TRBD2. V lost 7 bases to trimming and J lost 8 bases; unmatched junction nucleotides: 12. The CDR3 runs to 15 residues. CDR1 is SGHNT and CDR2 is YYREEE in the germline V gene (reference sequence). The CDR3 loop reads CASGSSGSRGHEQFF. CDR3 in DNA: TGTGCCAGCGGTTCTAGCGGGAGTCGGGGCCATGAGCAGTTCTTC.

The gene calls are TRBV6-4 and TRBJ1-2; D perhaps matches TRBD1 (5 bases). V shed 6 bases and J shed 5 bases, with 13 bases lying between them. Germline V gene sequence: CDR1 MRHNA, CDR2 SNTAGT. The CDR3 loop spans 13 amino acids. This chain's CDR3 is CASSPGESYGYTF. The CDR3 DNA sequence: TGTGCCAGCAGCCCGGGGGAATCATATGGCTACACCTTC.

The J gene is TRBJ2-2, the V gene TRBV4-1; unclear D gene. Trimming removed 3 bases at V and 2 bases at J, with 10 bases between. The germline gives CDR1 MGHRA, CDR2 YSYEKL. The CDR3 has 15 residues. The CDR3 protein is CASSHPLGNTGELFF. For the CDR3, the DNA is TGCGCCAGCAGCCACCCCCTAGGAAACACCGGGGAGCTGTTTTTT.

This CDR3 reads CASSEAREGSYTGELFF. In nucleotides, the CDR3 is TGTGCCAGCAGTGAAGCGCGGGAGGGGAGCTACACCGGGGAGCTGTTTTTT. V is TRBV6-1 and J is TRBJ2-2; 9 bases map to TRBD2. The CDR3 has 17 amino acids. V was pared by 0 bases and J by 3 bases, with 5 bases of the junction left unmatched. Per germline, CDR1 MNHNS and CDR2 SASEGT.

This clone appeared a single time. The V gene is TRBV7-9, the J gene TRBJ2-1; the match to TRBD2 covers 15 bases. CDR3 length: 17 amino acids. The ends lost 5 bases at V and 6 bases at J; junction bases unmatched: 8. Germline lookup yields CDR1 SEHNR and CDR2 FQNEAQ (reference sequence). Here the CDR3 reads CASSPRTSGRGVNEQFF. The CDR3 DNA follows: TGTGCCAGCAGCCCGCGGACTAGCGGGAGGGGAGTCAATGAGCAGTTCTTC.

The J gene is TRBJ2-2, the V gene TRBV19; 8 bases match TRBD2. CDR1 is LNHDA, CDR2 SQIVND, per germline (reference sequence). With V trimmed by 3 bases and J by 2 bases, 5 bases remained unmatched. The CDR3 covers 16 residues. CDR3 coding DNA: TGTGCCAGTAGTATGCGAGCGGGAGTAAACACCGGGGAGCTGTTTTTT. Its protein is CASSMRAGVNTGELFF.

The rearrangement joins TRBV5-6 to TRBJ1-2, with TRBD1 as a possible D gene (5 bases). V lost 3 bases to trimming and J lost 5 bases, with 14 bases between them. CDR1 and CDR2 from the germline V gene are SGHDT and YYEEEE. This CDR3 is 14 amino acids long. In DNA form, the CDR3 reads TGTGCCAGCAGCTCTACGACAGCCTTATATGGCTACACCTTC. Its translation: CASSSTTALYGYTF.

The chain is built from TRBV7-9 and TRBJ2-7; TRBD1 is a possible D gene (6 bases). The CDR3 runs to 14 residues. CDR1 SEHNR and CDR2 FQNEAQ come from the germline V gene (reference sequence). V was cut by 3 bases and J by 1 base, with 10 bases left in between. CDR3 in amino acids: CASSFPDSSYEQYF. The CDR3 DNA sequence: TGTGCCAGCAGCTTCCCGGACAGTTCCTACGAGCAGTACTTC.

The sample holds a few counts of this clone. The V call is TRBV29-1, the J call TRBJ1-1; 8 nucleotides align to TRBD1. The CDR3 covers 12 residues. Germline CDR1 reads SQVTM; CDR2 reads ANQGSEA. The CDR3, as DNA: TGCACCATTGACAGGGGAAACACTGAAGCTTTCTTT. Translation gives CTIDRGNTEAFF.

The chain couples TRBV9 to TRBJ2-2; D unclear. The CDR3 has 15 residues. CDR1 and CDR2 from the germline V gene are SGDLS and YYNGEE. Trimming took 0 bases from V and 0 from J, leaving 6 bases between them. The CDR3 protein is CASSVAETNTGELFF. The CDR3, as DNA: TGTGCCAGCAGCGTAGCGGAGACGAACACCGGGGAGCTGTTTTTT.

The V and J genes are TRBV27 and TRBJ2-3; 9 nucleotides agree with TRBD2. Germline lookup yields CDR1 MNHEY and CDR2 SMNVEV (reference sequence). This CDR3 comprises 15 residues. V lost 1 base to trimming and J lost 6 bases; unmatched junction nucleotides: 5. CDR3 loop: CASSLFSGSFDTQYF. CDR3 in DNA: TGTGCCAGCAGTTTATTTAGCGGGAGTTTTGATACGCAGTATTTT.

V gene TRBV6-5 combines with J gene TRBJ2-1; D is uncertain. Trimming took 5 bases from V and 13 from J, leaving 24 bases between them. Germline V CDR1 and CDR2: MNHEY, SVGAGI. The CDR3 is 15 amino acids. The CDR3 spells CASSPDGAPADIQFF. CDR3 DNA: TGTGCCAGCAGTCCCGACGGAGCCCCGGCCGATATTCAGTTCTTC.

The V call is TRBV5-6, the J call TRBJ2-1, with D possibly matching TRBD2 (6 bases). The CDR3 has 16 residues. Looked up from germline, CDR1 is SGHDT and CDR2 is YYEEEE. Trimming removed 1 base from V and 6 bases from J, with 17 bases in between. CDR3 sequence reads: CASSLMGGTPGNEQFF. The CDR3, as DNA: TGTGCCAGCAGCTTGATGGGCGGGACCCCGGGCAATGAGCAGTTCTTC.

The V gene is TRBV6-1, the J gene TRBJ2-1, with 7 bases lining up with TRBD2. The CDR3 runs 15 residues. With 6 bases clipped from V and 8 bases from J, the junction kept 13 bases outside the gene matches. Per germline, CDR1 MNHNS and CDR2 SASEGT. The DNA of the CDR3 is TGTGCCAGCAGGACTGGGTGGGGGGAGGGCTATGAGCAGTTCTTC. This codes for CASRTGWGEGYEQFF.

The chain links TRBV7-2 to TRBJ1-2; D unresolved. This CDR3 spans 13 amino acids. The V and J ends lost 1 base and 1 base respectively, with 4 bases between them. CDR1 and CDR2 from the germline V gene are SGHTA and FQGNSA. CDR3 region: CASSLVHNYGYTF. The CDR3 DNA is TGTGCCAGCAGCTTAGTCCATAACTATGGCTACACCTTC.

V and J are TRBV27 and TRBJ2-7, with 8 positions matching TRBD2. The CDR3 totals 15 residues. Germline V CDR1 and CDR2: MNHEY, SMNVEV (reference sequence). Unmatched junction bases numbered 8, after V lost 2 bases and J lost 5 bases. The CDR3 nucleotides read TGTGCCAGCAGTTTACCTGGTAGCGGGGTCCACGAGCAGTACTTC. This codes for CASSLPGSGVHEQYF.

The V gene is TRBV6-1, the J gene TRBJ1-5, with TRBD1 as a possible D gene (6 bases). CDR1 is MNHNS and CDR2 is SASEGT in the germline V gene. This CDR3 has 13 residues. V was pared by 4 bases and J by 4 bases, with 8 bases between. The CDR3 sequence: CASSGTANQPQHF. Here the CDR3 DNA reads TGTGCCAGCAGTGGGACAGCGAATCAGCCCCAGCATTTT.

This clone was found once. The J gene is TRBJ2-3, the V gene TRBV2; 9 positions match TRBD1. Trimming at V came to 6 bases and at J to 4 bases, leaving 5 bases not matched to a gene. CDR3 length: 14 amino acids. CDR1 is SNHLY and CDR2 is FYNNEI in the germline V gene. The CDR3: CASRWTGVADTQYF. The CDR3 region has the DNA TGTGCCAGCAGGTGGACAGGGGTGGCAGATACGCAGTATTTT.

The rearrangement uses TRBV7-6 and TRBJ2-5; D possibly corresponds to TRBD2 (6 bases). Deletions cut 5 bases from V and 8 bases from J, with 15 bases between. The CDR3 length is 13 residues. Germline lookup yields CDR1 SGHVS and CDR2 FNYEAQ. The CDR3 DNA reads TGTGCCAGCAGCAAGGCTAGCGCGCGAACCCAGTACTTC. It codes for CASSKASARTQYF. The full variable domain, in which reference TRBV7-6 and TRBJ2-5 provide the parts outside the CDR3, is GAGVSQSPRYKVTKRGQDVALRCDPISGHVSLYWYRQALGQGPEFLTYFNYEAQQDKSGLPNDRFSAERPEGSISTLTIQRTEQRDSAMYRCASSKASARTQYFGPGTRLLVL.

This clone was detected once. The chain carries TRBV10-1 and TRBJ2-3; 12 bases map to TRBD2. The CDR3 spans 16 residues. Germline values: CDR1 WNHNN, CDR2 SYGVQD (reference sequence). J gave up 3 bases and V 8 bases, and 9 bases lay outside the gene matches. The CDR3 region has the DNA TGCGCCAGCTCTAGCGGGAGGGCCGAGTTAACAGATACGCAGTATTTT. Its translation is CASSSGRAELTDTQYF.

A note on this clone: Compared with germline, one end of the junction differs, possibly owing to a read error. The V call is TRBV11-2, the J call TRBJ2-7; the match to TRBD1 covers 10 bases. Germline V gene data show CDR1 as SGHAT and CDR2 as FQNNGV. This CDR3 contains 15 residues. CDR3 amino acids: CASSLDWGTGEGQSF. CDR3 coding DNA: TGTGCCAGCAGCTTAGATTGGGGGACAGGGGAAGGGCAGTCCTTC. Complete variable domain (other parts from reference TRBV11-2 and TRBJ2-7): EAGVAQSPRYKIIEKRQSVAFWCNPISGHATLYWYQQILGQGPKLLIQFQNNGVVDDSQLPKDRFSAERLKGVDSTLKIQPAKLEDSAVYLCASSLDWGTGEGQSFGPGTRLTVT.

The V and J genes are TRBV5-1 and TRBJ2-1; TRBD2 matches 13 bases. V shed 0 bases, J shed 0 bases, and the junction held 3 bases outside the gene matches. The germline CDR1 and CDR2 sequences are SGHRS and YFSETQ. The CDR3 runs 18 residues. For the CDR3, the DNA is TGCGCCAGCAGCTTGGCGGGACTAGCGGGAAACTCCTACAATGAGCAGTTCTTC. The encoded protein is CASSLAGLAGNSYNEQFF.

This rearrangement joins TRBV9 to TRBJ2-3, with a possible D match to TRBD1 (5 bases). CDR3 length equals 15 residues. Germline CDR1 reads SGDLS; CDR2 reads YYNGEE. Deletions cut 5 bases from V and 2 bases from J, with 15 bases between. Here the CDR3 reads CASRAGATLTDTQYF. The DNA for the CDR3 is TGTGCCAGCAGGGCTGGGGCTACACTCACAGATACGCAGTATTTT.

Only one count was recorded for this clone. This chain links TRBV7-9 with TRBJ2-3; 8 bases fit TRBD2. Germline assignment: CDR1 SEHNR and CDR2 FQNEAQ (reference sequence). The V segment lost 5 bases and the J segment 4 bases; nucleotides outside the gene matches: 8. CDR3 length: 15 residues. In DNA form, the CDR3 reads TGTGCCAGCAGCCCCAGCGGGAGCCCCTCAGATACGCAGTATTTT. It codes for CASSPSGSPSDTQYF.

The chain couples TRBV27 to TRBJ2-5; 7 positions agree with TRBD1. Germline values: CDR1 MNHEY, CDR2 SMNVEV (reference sequence). V lost 8 bases to trimming and J lost 3 bases; unmatched junction nucleotides: 12. The CDR3 spans 15 residues. CDR3 DNA: TGTGCCAGCCGGCTTCGCCGGACAGGCAAAGAGACCCAGTACTTC. It translates to CASRLRRTGKETQYF.

This sequence joins TRBV5-1 and TRBJ1-2; 8 nucleotides agree with TRBD1. With 3 bases clipped from V and 6 bases from J, the junction kept 7 bases outside the gene matches. CDR3 size: 14 residues. CDR1 and CDR2 from the germline V gene are SGHRS and YFSETQ. The CDR3 DNA is TGCGCCAGCAGCTGGGGGACAGGTACGAATGGCTACACCTTC. Translated, it gives CASSWGTGTNGYTF.

The chain uses TRBV19 and TRBJ1-5, with a weak D call TRBD1 (6 bases). Trimming cost V 5 bases and J 0 bases, with 11 bases left between them. Per the germline V gene, CDR1 is LNHDA and CDR2 is SQIVND (reference sequence). This CDR3 is built from 15 residues. The CDR3 coding sequence is TGTGCCAGTAGTTGGACAGCAGATAGCAATCAGCCCCAGCATTTT. This encodes CASSWTADSNQPQHF.